These 16 T cell receptor beta chains came from one sample sequenced in a study of blood T cell repertoires in COVID-19. Libraries were prepared by immunoSEQ multiplex PCR; TCRdb keeps only in-frame clonotypes and omits some of them. The sample shows about 95,000 clones, 81% of them seen only once. The sequencing sample was made of peripheral blood. The receptors stem from an elderly man with active or convalescent COVID-19.

The chain uses TRBV9 and TRBJ1-1, with TRBD1 matching over 9 bases. CDR1 is SGDLS and CDR2 is YYNGEE in the germline V gene. The length of the CDR3 is 15 residues. Trimming took 4 bases from V and 4 from J; bases not matched to a gene: 8. The CDR3 sequence is CASSPRQGGTTEAFF. CDR3 nucleotide sequence: TGTGCCAGCAGCCCTCGACAGGGGGGTACCACTGAAGCTTTCTTT.

The chain uses TRBV2 and TRBJ2-6; D is possibly TRBD1 (5 bases). Germline V gives CDR1 SNHLY, CDR2 FYNNEI. The V end lost 6 bases, the J end lost 2 bases, and 11 bases lay between the germline ends. CDR3 length equals 15 residues. CDR3 sequence (DNA): TGTGCCAGCAGGGGGCTGAGGACTGGGGCCAACGTCCTGACTTTC. This sequence encodes CASRGLRTGANVLTF. Using reference TRBV2 and TRBJ2-6 for the parts outside the CDR3, the full variable domain is EPEVTQTPSHQVTQMGQEVILRCVPISNHLYFYWYRQILGQKVEFLVSFYNNEISEKSEIFDDQFSVERPDGSNFTLKIRSTKLEDSAMYFCASRGLRTGANVLTFGAGSRLTVL.

This chain links TRBV19 with TRBJ1-3; 7 bases match TRBD1. V lost 7 bases to trimming and J lost 3 bases; unmatched junction nucleotides: 9. The CDR3 loop spans 15 amino acids. CDR1 and CDR2 (germline): LNHDA, SQIVND (reference sequence). CDR3 region: CASTQQTGSGNTIYF. The CDR3 coding sequence is TGTGCCAGTACCCAGCAGACAGGGAGTGGAAACACCATATATTTT.

The gene calls are TRBV7-8 and TRBJ1-2, with unresolved D. The CDR3 extends over 12 amino acids. Germline V CDR1 and CDR2: SGHVS, FQNEAQ. V was pared by 3 bases and J by 8 bases, with 10 bases between. The CDR3 here is CASSFEAGGYTF. CDR3 nucleotide sequence: TGTGCCAGCAGCTTTGAGGCGGGGGGCTACACCTTC.

J is TRBJ1-6 and V is TRBV5-4, with D unresolved. This CDR3 spans 15 amino acids. CDR1 is SGHNT, CDR2 YYREEE, per germline (reference sequence). The V end lost 4 bases, the J end lost 6 bases, and 14 bases lay between the germline ends. CDR3 protein: CASSPPRGANSPLHF. In nucleotides, the CDR3 is TGTGCCAGCAGCCCCCCCCGGGGAGCTAATTCACCCCTCCACTTT.

The rearrangement joins TRBV5-6 to TRBJ1-3, with D tentatively TRBD1 (5 bases). The CDR3 contains 15 residues. Per the germline V gene, CDR1 is SGHDT and CDR2 is YYEEEE. The V end lost 4 bases, the J end lost 3 bases, and 14 bases lay between the germline ends. The CDR3 is CASSIDRVFGNTIYF. In nucleotides, the CDR3 is TGTGCCAGCAGCATTGACAGAGTCTTTGGAAACACCATATATTTT.

The chain employs TRBV6-2 or TRBV6-3 and TRBJ1-1; D unclear. CDR1 MNHEY and CDR2 SVGEGT come from the germline V gene. CDR3 size: 14 residues. Deletions cut 5 bases from V and 3 bases from J, with 13 bases between. The CDR3 DNA reads as TGTGCCAGCAGTCCCATAATACCAGACACTGAAGCTTTCTTT. As protein: CASSPIIPDTEAFF.

The chain links TRBV2 to TRBJ2-2, with 9 bases matching TRBD2. The CDR3 is 15 amino acids. Germline CDR1 reads SNHLY; CDR2 reads FYNNEI. V was pared by 6 bases and J by 3 bases, with 5 bases of the junction left unmatched. CDR3 DNA sequence: TGTGCCAGCAGGTTAACTAGCGGGTACACCGGGGAGCTGTTTTTT. Translated: CASRLTSGYTGELFF.

The V gene is TRBV15, the J gene TRBJ2-7; TRBD1 aligns across 12 bases. From germline, CDR1 is LNHNV and CDR2 YYDKDF (reference sequence). The trim removed 3 bases at V and 6 bases at J, leaving 3 bases unmatched. The CDR3 length is 14 residues. In DNA, the CDR3 is TGTGCCACCAGCAGCGGGACAGGGGGCAGCGAGCAGTACTTC. It translates to CATSSGTGGSEQYF.

The genes are TRBV15 and TRBJ1-2; perhaps TRBD1 as D (6 bases). V lost 4 bases and J lost 9, with 15 bases in between. This CDR3 region has 13 residues. Germline loops: CDR1 LNHNV, CDR2 YYDKDF (reference sequence). As DNA, the CDR3 is TGTGCCACCAGCATGGCCCAGGGGAGAAGCTACACCTTC. It translates to CATSMAQGRSYTF.

V gene TRBV5-1 combines with J gene TRBJ1-1; D possibly corresponds to TRBD1 (6 bases). V gave up 3 bases and J gave up 4 bases, with 16 bases separating them. Germline-derived CDR1 and CDR2 are SGHRS and YFSETQ. This CDR3 spans 15 amino acids. CDR3 bases: TGCGCCAGCAGCTCTCAGGGGCAGAGGAGCACTGAAGCTTTCTTT. The encoded protein is CASSSQGQRSTEAFF. The entire variable domain, with the rest obtained from reference TRBV5-1 and TRBJ1-1, is as follows: KAGVTQTPRYLIKTRGQQVTLSCSPISGHRSVSWYQQTPGQGLQFLFEYFSETQRNKGNFPGRFSGRQFSNSRSEMNVSTLELGDSALYLCASSSQGQRSTEAFFGQGTRLTVV.

The rearrangement uses TRBV7-8 and TRBJ2-1; 7 bases fit TRBD2. From germline, CDR1 is SGHVS and CDR2 FQNEAQ. The CDR3 is made up of 15 amino acids. V dropped 3 bases and J dropped 3; count of bases not matched to a gene: 5. The CDR3 nucleotides are TGTGCCAGCAGCTTTAGCGGGCAGGGCTACAATGAGCAGTTCTTC. Protein: CASSFSGQGYNEQFF.

This clone turned up a few times. The genes are TRBV27 and TRBJ1-6, with a possible D match to TRBD1 (5 bases). Deletions cut 3 bases from V and 7 bases from J, with 19 bases between. Per the germline V gene, CDR1 is MNHEY and CDR2 is SMNVEV (reference sequence). The CDR3 loop spans 17 amino acids. CDR3 in DNA: TGTGCCAGCAGTTTCAGCCAGGTTGGGGGGTACAATTCACCCCTCCACTTT. Its protein product is CASSFSQVGGYNSPLHF.

The chain recombines TRBV6-5 with TRBJ2-7; 8 bases match TRBD1. Germline CDR1 is MNHEY and CDR2 is SVGAGI. Trimming took 2 bases from V and 1 from J; bases not matched to a gene: 4. This CDR3 contains 15 residues. This CDR3 is CASSYIRGPSYEQYF. Here the CDR3 DNA reads TGTGCCAGCAGTTACATCAGGGGGCCTTCCTACGAGCAGTACTTC.

The J gene is TRBJ2-3, the V gene TRBV2; 8 bases fit TRBD1. The germline V gene encodes CDR1 SNHLY and CDR2 FYNNEI. Trimming took 6 bases from V and 4 from J; bases not matched to a gene: 3. This CDR3 comprises 13 residues. The CDR3 loop reads CASSGQGADTQYF. The CDR3 nucleotides read TGTGCCAGCAGCGGACAGGGTGCAGATACGCAGTATTTT. Filled out from reference TRBV2 and TRBJ2-3, the complete variable domain reads EPEVTQTPSHQVTQMGQEVILRCVPISNHLYFYWYRQILGQKVEFLVSFYNNEISEKSEIFDDQFSVERPDGSNFTLKIRSTKLEDSAMYFCASSGQGADTQYFGPGTRLTVL.

The chain carries TRBV12-3 or TRBV12-4 and TRBJ1-2, with unresolved D. The length of the CDR3 is 12 residues. V gave up 5 bases and J gave up 5 bases, with 9 bases separating them. As DNA, the CDR3 is TGTGCCAGCAGTCCCCGAGGGTATGGCTACACCTTC. Translation gives CASSPRGYGYTF.